This TCR beta chain was captured by sequencing in a study of T cell clones after liver transplantation. Whole-study context: At least one year of complete immunosuppression withdrawal without enzymes over twice normal defined tolerance. Blood was drawn pre-transplant, before withdrawal, and after full or failed withdrawal.

As to this clone: Antigen unknown.

Points from the study as a whole: Rather than being deleted, graft donor-reactive T cells may have moved into the graft. Conclusions were preliminary, with small, heterogeneous patient groups.

V was shortened by 11 bases and J by 4 bases, with 17 bases between the two germline ends. The CDR3 has 14 amino acids. Germline loops: CDR1 SNHLY, CDR2 FYNNEI. Here immunoSEQ multiplex PCR was the method, and the copy in TCRdb shows in-frame clones only, minus some. Among approximately 72,000 clones listed, 90% were seen once. This TCR was sampled from a human donor who received a liver transplant. The sequenced sample was CD4+ T cells from blood, obtained before liver transplant. The J gene is TRBJ2-2, the V gene TRBV2; D is perhaps TRBD2 (7 bases). The CDR3 DNA follows: TGTGCCTCCAGGGGCGGGAGCTCCACCGGGGAGCTGTTTTTT. This encodes CASRGGSSTGELFF.